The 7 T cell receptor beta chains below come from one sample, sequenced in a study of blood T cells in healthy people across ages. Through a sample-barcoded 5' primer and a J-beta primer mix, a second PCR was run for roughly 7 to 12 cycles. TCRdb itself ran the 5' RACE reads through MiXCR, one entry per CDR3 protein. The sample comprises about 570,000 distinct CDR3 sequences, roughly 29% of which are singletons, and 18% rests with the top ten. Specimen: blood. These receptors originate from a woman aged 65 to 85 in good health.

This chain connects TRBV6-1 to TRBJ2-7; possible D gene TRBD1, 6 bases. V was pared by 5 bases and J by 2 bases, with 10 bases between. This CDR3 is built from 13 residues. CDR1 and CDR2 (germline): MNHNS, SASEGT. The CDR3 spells CASSWTATYEQYF. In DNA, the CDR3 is TGTGCCAGCAGTTGGACAGCCACCTACGAGCAGTACTTC.

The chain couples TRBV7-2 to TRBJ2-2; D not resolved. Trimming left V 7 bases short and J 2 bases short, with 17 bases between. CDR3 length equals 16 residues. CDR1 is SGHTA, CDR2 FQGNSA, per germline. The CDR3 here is CASTRKLGQNTGELFF. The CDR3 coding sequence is TGTGCCAGCACCAGGAAGTTGGGCCAAAACACCGGGGAGCTGTTTTTT.

This CDR3 reads CASSVRLGQFF. CDR3 DNA: TGTGCCAGCAGCGTCAGACTAGGGCAGTTCTTC. The chain employs TRBV7-2 and TRBJ2-1; tentatively, D is TRBD2 (6 bases). CDR1 and CDR2 from the germline V gene are SGHTA and FQGNSA. V dropped 5 bases and J dropped 12 bases, with 11 bases sitting between them. This CDR3 is built from 11 residues.

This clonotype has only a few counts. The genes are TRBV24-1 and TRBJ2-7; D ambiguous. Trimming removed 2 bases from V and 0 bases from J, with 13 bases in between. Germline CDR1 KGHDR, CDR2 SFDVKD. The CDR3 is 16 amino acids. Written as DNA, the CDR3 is TGTGCCACCAGTGATTCTGCGGATACCTACTCCTACGAGCAGTACTTC. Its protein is CATSDSADTYSYEQYF.

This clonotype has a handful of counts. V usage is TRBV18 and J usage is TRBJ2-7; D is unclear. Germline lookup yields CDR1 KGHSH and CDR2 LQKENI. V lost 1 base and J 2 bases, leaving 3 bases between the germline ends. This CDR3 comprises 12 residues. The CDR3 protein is CASSPHTYEQYF. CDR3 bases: TGTGCCAGCTCACCACACACCTACGAGCAGTACTTC.

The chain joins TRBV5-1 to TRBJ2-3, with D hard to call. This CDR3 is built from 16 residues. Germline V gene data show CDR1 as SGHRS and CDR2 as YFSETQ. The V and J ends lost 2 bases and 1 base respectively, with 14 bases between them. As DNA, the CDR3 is TGCGCCAGCAGCTTACCGACCCAGTCCCGCACAGATACGCAGTATTTT. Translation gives CASSLPTQSRTDTQYF.

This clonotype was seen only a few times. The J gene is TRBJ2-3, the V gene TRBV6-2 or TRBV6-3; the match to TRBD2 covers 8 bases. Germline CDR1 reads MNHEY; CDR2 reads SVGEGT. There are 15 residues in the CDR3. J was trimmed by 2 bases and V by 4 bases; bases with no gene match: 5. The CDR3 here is CASSFPGLVTDTQYF. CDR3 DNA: TGTGCCAGCAGTTTCCCGGGACTAGTCACAGATACGCAGTATTTT.